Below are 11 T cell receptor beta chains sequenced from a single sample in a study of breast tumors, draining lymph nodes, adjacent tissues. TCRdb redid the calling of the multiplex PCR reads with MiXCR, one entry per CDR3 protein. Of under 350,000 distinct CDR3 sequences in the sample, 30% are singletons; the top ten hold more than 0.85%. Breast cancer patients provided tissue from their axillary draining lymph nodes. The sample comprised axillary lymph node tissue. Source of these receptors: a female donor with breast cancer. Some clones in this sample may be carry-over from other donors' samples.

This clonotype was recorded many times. The CDR3 is CASSGQDTYYGYTF. CDR3 in DNA: TGTGCCAGTAGTGGACAGGACACCTACTATGGCTACACCTTC. This chain connects TRBV19 to TRBJ1-2, with 7 bases lining up with TRBD1. The CDR3 is made up of 14 amino acids. The ends lost 5 bases at V and 3 bases at J; junction bases unmatched: 6. In germline, CDR1 is LNHDA, CDR2 SQIVND (reference sequence).

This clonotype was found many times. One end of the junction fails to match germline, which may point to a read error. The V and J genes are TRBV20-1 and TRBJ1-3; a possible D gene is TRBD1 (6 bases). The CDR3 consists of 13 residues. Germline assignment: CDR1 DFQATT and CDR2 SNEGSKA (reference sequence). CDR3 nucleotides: TGCAGTACCGTTAGGACAGCTGGAAACACCATACATTTT. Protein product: CSTVRTAGNTIHF.

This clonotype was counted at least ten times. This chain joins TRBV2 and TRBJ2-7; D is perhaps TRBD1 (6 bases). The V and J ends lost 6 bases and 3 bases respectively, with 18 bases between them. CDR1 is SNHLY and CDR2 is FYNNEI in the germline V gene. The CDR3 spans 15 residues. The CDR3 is CASRSSWDTDYEQYF. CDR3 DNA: TGTGCCAGCAGAAGCAGTTGGGACACAGACTACGAGCAGTACTTC.

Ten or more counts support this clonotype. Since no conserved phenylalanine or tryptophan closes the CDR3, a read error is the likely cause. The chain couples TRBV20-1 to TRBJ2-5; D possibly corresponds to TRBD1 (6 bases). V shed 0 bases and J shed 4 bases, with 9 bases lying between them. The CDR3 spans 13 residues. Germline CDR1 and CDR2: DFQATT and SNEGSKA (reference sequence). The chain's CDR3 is CSAREAGAETQYL. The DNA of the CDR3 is TGCAGTGCTAGAGAGGCAGGGGCAGAGACCCAGTACCTC.

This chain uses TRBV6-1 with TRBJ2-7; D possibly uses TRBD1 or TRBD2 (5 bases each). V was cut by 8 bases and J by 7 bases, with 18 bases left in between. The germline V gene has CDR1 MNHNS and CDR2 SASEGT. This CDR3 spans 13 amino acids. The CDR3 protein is CASRPSGLLEQYF. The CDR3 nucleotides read TGTGCCAGCCGTCCGTCGGGGCTTCTAGAGCAGTACTTC.

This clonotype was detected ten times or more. For the CDR3, the DNA is TGTGCCAGCAGTCGGACAGCTCGCGGCTACACCTTC. It translates to CASSRTARGYTF. The chain joins TRBV12-3 or TRBV12-4 to TRBJ1-2; the D gene is possibly TRBD1 (6 bases). This CDR3 has 12 residues. Trimming shortened V by 5 bases and J by 8 bases, and 12 bases separated the two germline ends.

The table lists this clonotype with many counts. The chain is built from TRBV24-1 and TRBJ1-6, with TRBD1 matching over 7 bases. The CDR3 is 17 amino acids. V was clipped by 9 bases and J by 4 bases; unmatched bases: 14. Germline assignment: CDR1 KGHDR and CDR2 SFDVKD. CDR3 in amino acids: CATLICIGTAYNSPLHF. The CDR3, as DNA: TGTGCCACCCTTATCTGTATTGGGACAGCTTATAATTCACCCCTCCACTTT.

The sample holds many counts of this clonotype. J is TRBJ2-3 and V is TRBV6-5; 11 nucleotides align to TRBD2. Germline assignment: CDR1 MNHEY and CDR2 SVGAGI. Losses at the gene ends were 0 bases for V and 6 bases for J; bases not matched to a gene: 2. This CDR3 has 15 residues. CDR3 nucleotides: TGTGCCAGCAGTTACTCCCTAGCGGGAGGTGATACGCAGTATTTT. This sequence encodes CASSYSLAGGDTQYF.

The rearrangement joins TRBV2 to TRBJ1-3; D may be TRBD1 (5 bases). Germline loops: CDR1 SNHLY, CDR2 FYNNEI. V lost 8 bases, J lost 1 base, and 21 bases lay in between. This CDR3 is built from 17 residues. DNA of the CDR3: TGTGCCAGCTCACCACTCCGGGAGGGGAGGTCTGGAAACACCATATATTTT. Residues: CASSPLREGRSGNTIYF. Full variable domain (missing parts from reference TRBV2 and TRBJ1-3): EPEVTQTPSHQVTQMGQEVILRCVPISNHLYFYWYRQILGQKVEFLVSFYNNEISEKSEIFDDQFSVERPDGSNFTLKIRSTKLEDSAMYFCASSPLREGRSGNTIYFGEGSWLTVV.

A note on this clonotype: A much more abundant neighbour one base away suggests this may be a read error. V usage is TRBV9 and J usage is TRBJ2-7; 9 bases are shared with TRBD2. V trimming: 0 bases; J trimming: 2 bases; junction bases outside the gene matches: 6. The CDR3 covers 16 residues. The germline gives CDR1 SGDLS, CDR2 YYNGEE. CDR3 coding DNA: TGTGCCAGCAGCGTAGCCCCTGGCGGGAGGGCCTACGAGCAGTACTTC. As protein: CASSVAPGGRAYEQYF.

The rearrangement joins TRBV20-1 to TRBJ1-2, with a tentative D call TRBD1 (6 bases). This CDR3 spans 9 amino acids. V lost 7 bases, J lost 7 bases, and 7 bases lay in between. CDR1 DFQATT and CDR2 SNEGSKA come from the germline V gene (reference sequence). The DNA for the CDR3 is TGCAGTGGCAGGGGTGGCTACACCTTC. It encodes CSGRGGYTF.